The sequence of this TCR beta chain was determined in a study of cytomegalovirus exposure and HLA in healthy donors. Study findings and constraints: An analysis that came later showed most CMV-associated TCR beta chains appearing HLA-restricted.

Germline V CDR1 and CDR2: LGHNA, YNFKEQ. The V segment lost 1 base and the J segment 0 bases; nucleotides outside the gene matches: 9. This CDR3 is built from 19 residues. This clone was seen a handful of times. What it recognizes is unknown. The PCR contained 60 Vbeta and 13 Jbeta primers. Clones were read by immunoSEQ multiplex PCR, and TCRdb kept only the in-frame ones, dropping some. The sample shows 37,000 or so clones, roughly 79% of them seen only once. The gene calls are TRBV4-2 and TRBJ2-1, with 10 positions matching TRBD2. Sequencing used PBMCs. The sequence came from a woman aged 40-49 years in good health and CMV-seronegative. CDR3 nucleotides: TGTGCCAGCAGCCAAGGGGGTAGCGGGGGGTCAAGCTCCTACAATGAGCAGTTCTTC. Encoded protein: CASSQGGSGGSSSYNEQFF.